These T cell receptor beta chains were read from a single sample in a study of blood T cell repertoires in COVID-19. Assay used: immunoSEQ multiplex PCR; TCRdb lists only in-frame clones, some missing. This table holds 100,000 to 150,000 clones, around 82% found once. The source material was peripheral blood. All receptors come from a man older than 75 with active or convalescent COVID-19. Both conserved end residues are part of each CDR3. Each record gives: J gene, D gene, V gene, clone size, CDR3 DNA, CDR3 protein. The D gene is left open where the match is weak. Where a row states a size, it is once, few, many or the class of an expanded clone; other rows omit it.

>TRBJ1-6|TRBD1|TRBV7-2|-
TGTGCCAGCAGCTTAGTTCGACAGGGAACCTCACCCCTCCACTTT
CASSLVRQGTSPLHF
>TRBJ1-5|-|TRBV6-5|-
TGTGCCAGCACCCCGGGGGGGGGCGGCAATCAGCCCCAGCATTTT
CASTPGGGGNQPQHF
>TRBJ1-2|-|TRBV28|-
TGTGCCAGCAATCCGGCGGGGAACTATGGCTACACCTTC
CASNPAGNYGYTF
>TRBJ2-1|-|TRBV7-3|-
TGTGCCAGCAGCTTAGGGCCCTACAATGAGCAGTTCTTC
CASSLGPYNEQFF
>TRBJ2-1|TRBD1|TRBV18|-
TGTGCCAGCTCACGTGGACAGGACTACAATGAGCAGTTCTTC
CASSRGQDYNEQFF
>TRBJ1-2|-|TRBV10-3|-
TGTGCCATCAGTGATTCGGTTCCTAACTATGGCTACACCTTC
CAISDSVPNYGYTF
>TRBJ1-2|-|TRBV7-2|-
TGTGCCAGCAGCTTAGGGCAGGGGAGCTACACCTTC
CASSLGQGSYTF
>TRBJ1-1|TRBD1|TRBV6-2/TRBV6-3|-
TGTGCCAGCAGTTACTCCTGGGACAGGATGAACACTGAAGCTTTCTTT
CASSYSWDRMNTEAFF
>TRBJ2-1|-|TRBV27|once
TGTGCCAGCAGTTTATCGGGTCGGGGGAACAATGAGCAGTTCTTC
CASSLSGRGNNEQFF
>TRBJ2-7|TRBD1|TRBV14|-
TGTGCCAGCAGCCCGGGGACAGGCTTCTCCTACGAGCAGTACTTC
CASSPGTGFSYEQYF
>TRBJ2-5|TRBD2|TRBV25-1|-
TGTGCCAGCAGTGAATTGGGAGCGGGGGGCCAAGAGACCCAGTACTTC
CASSELGAGGQETQYF
>TRBJ2-7|TRBD1|TRBV7-6|once
TGTGCCAGCAGCTTAGGGTCGGGACAGAGTGGACCAGGTCTTCACTACGAGCAGTACTTC
CASSLGSGQSGPGLHYEQYF
>TRBJ1-6|TRBD1|TRBV28|-
TGTGCCAGCAGGCAGGGGGTGCCTAATTCACCCCTCCACTTT
CASRQGVPNSPLHF
>TRBJ1-1|TRBD1|TRBV7-9|once
TGTGCCAGCAGATTACAGGGGGCTGACACTGAAGCTTTCTTT
CASRLQGADTEAFF
>TRBJ1-2|TRBD1|TRBV10-3|-
TGTGCCATCAGTGACGACAGGGGGCTGGGTGGCTACACCTTC
CAISDDRGLGGYTF
>TRBJ1-5|-|TRBV19|-
TGTGCCAGTAGTCAGGGAAGTAATCAGCCCCAGCATTTT
CASSQGSNQPQHF
>TRBJ1-3|-|TRBV19|few
TGTGCCAGTAGTATCGTCCGGACAGCTGGAAACACCATATATTTT
CASSIVRTAGNTIYF
>TRBJ2-5|-|TRBV7-2|-
TGTGCCAGCAGCATCGGACTGGCGTACCAAGAGACCCAGTACTTC
CASSIGLAYQETQYF
>TRBJ1-3|TRBD1|TRBV27|once
TGTGCCAGCAGTCCAGGGGACAGTTACACCATATATTTT
CASSPGDSYTIYF
>TRBJ2-3|-|TRBV5-8|-
TGTGCCAGCAGCTCCGGAAGGGGGATGGTCACAGATACGCAGTATTTT
CASSSGRGMVTDTQYF
>TRBJ1-2|-|TRBV19|-
TGTGCCAGTACCTTCCTGGCAGGTCCCCATGGCTACACCTTC
CASTFLAGPHGYTF
>TRBJ2-5|-|TRBV5-1|-
TGCGCCAGCAGCGGTCAGCAAGAGACCCAGTACTTC
CASSGQQETQYF
>TRBJ2-7|TRBD2|TRBV5-4|-
TGTGCCAGCAGCTTGGATTTAGCGGGGGCAGCCAACGAGCAGTACTTC
CASSLDLAGAANEQYF
>TRBJ2-3|TRBD2|TRBV7-2|few
TGTGCCAGCAGCACTGGACTAGCGTATACGCAGTATTTT
CASSTGLAYTQYF